This T cell receptor (beta chain) was obtained from a study of patients and donors after allogeneic stem cell transplantation (dated by TCRdb to about 2020). Preparation of the library involved RT-PCR. Instrument used: NextSeq 550. TCRdb trimmed the raw reads at Q25, called clones with MiXCR and kept productive beta chains. CDR3 protein duplicates are merged, each entry listing the most common genes and DNA. Here the sample has about 960,000 distinct CDR3 sequences; under 20% occur a single time. The ten largest make up 5.5% to 6.5% of the sample. Of note for this clonotype: What antigen it recognizes has not been identified. The sample holds no much larger clone one base away, and base qualities are not on file.

V is shortened by 0 bases, J by 1 base, and the region joining them spans 10 bases. The CDR3 spans 16 residues, from the cysteine through the phenylalanine. The sequence is cut down to CDR3 DNA, 48 bases in frame from base 1. For CDR1 and CDR2, the germline V gene (reference sequence) lists LNHDA and SQIVND. The clonotype was recovered from a human donor who was either an allogeneic HSCT recipient or a stem cell or donor lymphocyte infusion donor (not recorded which). It is not recorded whose cells these are; they may come from a transplant donor. The sequenced sample consisted of blood, either unsorted or a sorted T cell fraction (not recorded which). The chain joins TRBV19 to TRBJ1-5; the D gene is perhaps TRBD1, on 5 matching bases. The bases read TGTGCCAGTAGTATAGACCTCAGGGACAGCAATCAGCCCCAGCATTTT. Translated, it gives CASSIDLRDSNQPQHF.